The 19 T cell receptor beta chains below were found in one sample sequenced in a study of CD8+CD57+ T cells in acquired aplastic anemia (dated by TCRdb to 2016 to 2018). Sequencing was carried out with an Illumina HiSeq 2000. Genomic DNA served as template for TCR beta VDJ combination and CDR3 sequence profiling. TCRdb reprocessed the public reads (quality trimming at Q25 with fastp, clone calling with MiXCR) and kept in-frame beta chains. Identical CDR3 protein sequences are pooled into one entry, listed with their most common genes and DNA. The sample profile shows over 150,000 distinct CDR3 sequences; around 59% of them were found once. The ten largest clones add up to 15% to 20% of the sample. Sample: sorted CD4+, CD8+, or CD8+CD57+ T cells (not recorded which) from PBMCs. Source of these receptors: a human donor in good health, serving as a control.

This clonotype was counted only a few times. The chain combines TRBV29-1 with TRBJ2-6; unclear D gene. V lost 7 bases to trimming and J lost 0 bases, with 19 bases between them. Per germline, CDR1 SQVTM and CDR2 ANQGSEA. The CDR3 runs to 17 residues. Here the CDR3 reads CSASEPSMLSGANVLTF. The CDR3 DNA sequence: TGCAGCGCGTCGGAGCCGTCAATGCTCTCTGGGGCCAACGTCCTGACTTTC.

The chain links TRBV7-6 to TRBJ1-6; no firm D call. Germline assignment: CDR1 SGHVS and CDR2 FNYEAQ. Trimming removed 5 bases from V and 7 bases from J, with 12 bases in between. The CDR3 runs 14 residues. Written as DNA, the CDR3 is TGTGCCAGCAGCGTCGACGGGTTAAATTCACCCCTCCACTTT. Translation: CASSVDGLNSPLHF.

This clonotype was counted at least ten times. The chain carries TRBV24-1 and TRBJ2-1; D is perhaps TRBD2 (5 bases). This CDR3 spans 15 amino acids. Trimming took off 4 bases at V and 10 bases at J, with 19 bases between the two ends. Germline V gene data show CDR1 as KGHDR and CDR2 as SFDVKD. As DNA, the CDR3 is TGTGCCACCAGTGAGCCGAGCCCGGGATCAGACGAGCAGTTCTTC. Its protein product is CATSEPSPGSDEQFF.

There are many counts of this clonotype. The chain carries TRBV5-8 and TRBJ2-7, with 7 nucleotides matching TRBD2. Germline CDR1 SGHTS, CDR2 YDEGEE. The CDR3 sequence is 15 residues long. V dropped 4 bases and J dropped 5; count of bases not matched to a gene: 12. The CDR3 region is CASSVPKAGWNEQYF. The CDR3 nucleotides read TGTGCCAGCAGCGTCCCTAAAGCGGGGTGGAACGAGCAGTACTTC.

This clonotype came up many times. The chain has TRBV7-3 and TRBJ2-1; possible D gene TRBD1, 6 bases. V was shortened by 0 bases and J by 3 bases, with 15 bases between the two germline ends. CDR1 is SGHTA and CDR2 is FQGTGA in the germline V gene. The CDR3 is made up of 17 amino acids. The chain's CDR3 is CASSLTPGQRLYNEQFF. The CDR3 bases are TGTGCCAGCAGCTTAACGCCGGGACAAAGGCTCTACAATGAGCAGTTCTTC.

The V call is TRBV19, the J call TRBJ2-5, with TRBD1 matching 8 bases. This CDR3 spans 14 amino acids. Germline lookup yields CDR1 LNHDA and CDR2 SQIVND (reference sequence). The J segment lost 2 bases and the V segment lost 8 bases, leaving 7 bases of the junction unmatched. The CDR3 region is CASEGGQGQETQYF. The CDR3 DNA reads TGTGCCAGTGAGGGCGGACAGGGTCAAGAGACCCAGTACTTC.

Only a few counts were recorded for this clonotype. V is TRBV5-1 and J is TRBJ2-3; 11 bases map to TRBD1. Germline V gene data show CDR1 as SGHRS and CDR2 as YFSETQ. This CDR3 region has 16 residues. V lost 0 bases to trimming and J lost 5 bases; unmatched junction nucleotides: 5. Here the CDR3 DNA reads TGCGCCAGCAGCTTGGAGGACAGGGGGCTTGGAGATACGCAGTATTTT. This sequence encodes CASSLEDRGLGDTQYF.

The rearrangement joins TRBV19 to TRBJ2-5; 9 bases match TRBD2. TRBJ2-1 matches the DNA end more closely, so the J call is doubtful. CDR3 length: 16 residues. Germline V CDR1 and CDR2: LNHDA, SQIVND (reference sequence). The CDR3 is CASSTPRGLATDEQFF. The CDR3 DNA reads TGTGCCAGTAGTACACCTCGCGGACTAGCGACGGATGAGCAGTTCTTC.

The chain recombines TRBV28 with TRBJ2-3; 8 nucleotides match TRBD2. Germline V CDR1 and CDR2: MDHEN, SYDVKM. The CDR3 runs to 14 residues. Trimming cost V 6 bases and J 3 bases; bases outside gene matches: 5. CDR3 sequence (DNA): TGTGCCAGCAGCTCCCGGGGGGGTACAGATACGCAGTATTTT. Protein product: CASSSRGGTDTQYF.

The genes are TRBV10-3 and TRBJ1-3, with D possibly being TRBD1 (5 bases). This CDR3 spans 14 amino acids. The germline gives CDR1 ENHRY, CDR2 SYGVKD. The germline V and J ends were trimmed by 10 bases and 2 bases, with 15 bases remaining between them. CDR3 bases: TGTGCCACCCTCCCCGGGACTACTGGAAACACCATATATTTT. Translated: CATLPGTTGNTIYF.

Here the CDR3 reads CASSLGQEGEKLFF. The DNA for the CDR3 is TGTGCCAGCAGCTTAGGACAGGAGGGCGAAAAACTGTTTTTT. The gene calls are TRBV7-9 and TRBJ1-4; D is perhaps TRBD1 (6 bases). This CDR3 is 14 amino acids long. V lost 1 base and J 8 bases, leaving 11 bases between the germline ends. Germline loops: CDR1 SEHNR, CDR2 FQNEAQ (reference sequence).

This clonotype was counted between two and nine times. The CDR3 here is CASSLYGSGAITDTQYF. CDR3 DNA sequence: TGTGCCAGCAGTTTATATGGTAGCGGGGCAATCACAGATACGCAGTATTTT. The J gene is TRBJ2-3, the V gene TRBV28; 8 positions match TRBD2. Germline V gives CDR1 MDHEN, CDR2 SYDVKM. With 1 base clipped from V and 2 bases from J, the junction kept 8 bases outside the gene matches. This CDR3 region has 17 residues.

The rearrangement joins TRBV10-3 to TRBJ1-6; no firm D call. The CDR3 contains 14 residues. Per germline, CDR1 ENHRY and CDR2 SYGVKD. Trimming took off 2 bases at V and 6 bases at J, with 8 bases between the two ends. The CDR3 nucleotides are TGTGCCATCAGTGAGGTCGGCAGTAATTCACCCCTCCACTTT. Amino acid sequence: CAISEVGSNSPLHF.

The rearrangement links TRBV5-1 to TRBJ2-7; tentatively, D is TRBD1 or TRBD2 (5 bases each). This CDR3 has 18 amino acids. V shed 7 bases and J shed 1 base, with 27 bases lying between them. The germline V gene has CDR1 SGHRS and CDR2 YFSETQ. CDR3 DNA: TGCGCCAGCGCCCCTAGGGCTGGGGGAACCGCCGGATCCTACGAGCAGTACTTC. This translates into CASAPRAGGTAGSYEQYF.

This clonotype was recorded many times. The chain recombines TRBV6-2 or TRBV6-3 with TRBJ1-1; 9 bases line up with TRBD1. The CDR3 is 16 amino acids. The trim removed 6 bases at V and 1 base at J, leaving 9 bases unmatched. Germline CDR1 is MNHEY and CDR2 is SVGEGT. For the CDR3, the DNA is TGTGCCAGCAGCCGTCCCAACAGGGGGCAGAACACTGAAGCTTTCTTT. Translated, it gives CASSRPNRGQNTEAFF.

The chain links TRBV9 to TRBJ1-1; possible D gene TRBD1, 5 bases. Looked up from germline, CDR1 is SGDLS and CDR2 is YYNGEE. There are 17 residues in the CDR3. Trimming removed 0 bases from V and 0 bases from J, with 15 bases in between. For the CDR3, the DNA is TGTGCCAGCAGCGTAGGGGACTATCCCCTGGTGAACACTGAAGCTTTCTTT. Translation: CASSVGDYPLVNTEAFF.

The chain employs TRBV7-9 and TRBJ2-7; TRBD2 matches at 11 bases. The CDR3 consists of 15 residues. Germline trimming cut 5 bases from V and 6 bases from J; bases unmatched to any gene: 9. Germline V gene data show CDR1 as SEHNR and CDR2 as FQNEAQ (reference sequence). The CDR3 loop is CASSPRGLAAGEQYF. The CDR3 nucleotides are TGTGCCAGCAGCCCTAGGGGACTAGCGGCCGGCGAGCAGTACTTC. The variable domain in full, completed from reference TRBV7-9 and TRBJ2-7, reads DTGVSQNPRHKITKRGQNVTFRCDPISEHNRLYWYRQTLGQGPEFLTYFQNEAQLEKSRLLSDRFSAERPKGSFSTLEIQRTEQGDSAMYLCASSPRGLAAGEQYFGPGTRLTVT.

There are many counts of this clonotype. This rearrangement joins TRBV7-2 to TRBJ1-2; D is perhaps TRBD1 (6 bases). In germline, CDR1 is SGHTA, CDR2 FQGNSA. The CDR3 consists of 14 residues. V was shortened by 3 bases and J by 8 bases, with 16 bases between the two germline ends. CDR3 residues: CASSLTEDSGGYTF. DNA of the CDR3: TGTGCCAGCAGCTTGACGGAGGACAGTGGCGGCTACACCTTC.

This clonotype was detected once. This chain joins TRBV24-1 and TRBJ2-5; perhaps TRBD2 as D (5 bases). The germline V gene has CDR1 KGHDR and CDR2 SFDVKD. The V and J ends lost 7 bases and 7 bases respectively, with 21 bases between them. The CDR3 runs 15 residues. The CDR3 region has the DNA TGTGCCACCAGAAGGCAAGGAGGAGGCTCGGGGACCCAGTACTTC. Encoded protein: CATRRQGGGSGTQYF.